These T cell receptor beta chains were read from a single sample in a study of OX40 agonist ivuxolimab in advanced cancers. The table came from immunoSEQ multiplex PCR; TCRdb's copy has only in-frame clones and leaves some out. The data contain roughly 80,000 clones, more than 75% of them seen just once; the ten biggest clones take up about 6.9%. The sample was CD4+ or CD8+ T cells sorted from blood, taken in a trial of the OX40 agonist ivuxolimab. These receptors came from an adult with an advanced solid tumor such as melanoma, head and neck, liver or kidney cancer. CDR3s include the opening cysteine and the closing phenylalanine or tryptophan. A D gene is named only where the DNA matches it firmly. Some rows have no size entry. The others give once, few or many, or a class for an expanded clone.

j_gene,abundance,d_gene,v_gene,CDR3aa,CDR3nt
TRBJ1-1,few,NA,TRBV30,CAWREVLTGNTEAFF,TGTGCCTGGAGAGAGGTTCTGACAGGCAACACTGAAGCTTTCTTT
TRBJ1-2,NA,NA,TRBV7-6,CASSPRGFGYTF,TGTGCCAGCAGCCCGCGGGGGTTTGGCTACACCTTC
TRBJ2-4,NA,NA,TRBV27,CASSLSGRRNIQYF,TGTGCCAGCAGTTTATCGGGCAGGAGGAACATTCAGTACTTC
TRBJ2-7,NA,NA,TRBV7-8,CASSETFSYEQYF,TGTGCCAGCAGCGAAACGTTTTCCTACGAGCAGTACTTC
TRBJ2-1,few,TRBD1,TRBV6-6,CASSSPDREIEQFF,TGTGCCAGCAGCTCTCCGGACAGGGAAATTGAGCAGTTCTTC
TRBJ1-4,NA,TRBD1,TRBV6-5,CASSYSGGDEKLFF,TGTGCCAGCAGTTACTCAGGGGGCGATGAAAAACTGTTTTTT
TRBJ2-7,NA,NA,TRBV7-2,CASSLAGWTYEQYF,TGTGCCAGCAGCTTAGCGGGGTGGACCTACGAGCAGTACTTC
TRBJ1-4,NA,NA,TRBV18,CASSFSTGSNEKLFF,TGTGCCAGCTCATTTTCGACAGGTTCTAATGAAAAACTGTTTTTT
TRBJ2-5,NA,NA,TRBV10-3,CAIGTQETQYF,TGTGCCATCGGGACCCAAGAGACCCAGTACTTC
TRBJ2-6,NA,NA,TRBV27,CASSLRRTGANVLTF,TGTGCCAGCAGTTTACGGCGGACAGGGGCCAACGTCCTGACTTTC
TRBJ2-1,NA,TRBD2,TRBV4-3,CASSQDGFAGGSYNEQFF,TGCGCCAGCAGCCAAGATGGGTTCGCGGGGGGCTCCTACAATGAGCAGTTCTTC
TRBJ2-7,NA,TRBD2,TRBV4-3,CASSQSRGDSSSYEQYF,TGCGCCAGCAGCCAGTCTCGGGGGGATTCCTCCTCCTACGAGCAGTACTTC
TRBJ2-7,NA,NA,TRBV4-3,CASSHLQGGYEQYF,TGCGCCAGCAGCCATCTACAGGGAGGCTACGAGCAGTACTTC
TRBJ1-1,NA,NA,TRBV29-1,CSGLPDSPRGTEAFF,TGCAGCGGACTCCCCGACAGTCCTAGAGGCACTGAAGCTTTCTTT
TRBJ2-5,NA,NA,TRBV11-3,CASSLGGIQETQYF,TGTGCCAGCAGCTTAGGGGGCATACAAGAGACCCAGTACTTC
TRBJ1-1,NA,NA,TRBV11-3,CASSSTMGFRDTEAFF,TGTGCCAGCAGCTCTACCATGGGGTTTCGGGACACTGAAGCTTTCTTT
TRBJ1-2,once,NA,TRBV5-6,CASSLEFGGYTF,TGTGCCAGCAGCTTGGAGTTCGGGGGCTACACCTTC
TRBJ1-5,few,NA,TRBV19,CASSIGGQRPQHF,TGTGCCAGTAGTATAGGCGGCCAGCGGCCCCAGCATTTT
TRBJ1-5,NA,NA,TRBV15,CATSRETVNSNQPQHF,TGTGCCACCAGCAGGGAGACAGTTAATAGCAATCAGCCCCAGCATTTT
TRBJ2-7,NA,NA,TRBV5-1,CASGVGPSYEQYF,TGCGCCAGCGGGGTGGGACCCTCCTACGAGCAGTACTTC
TRBJ2-1,NA,TRBD1,TRBV5-1,CASSGGTGGNEQFF,TGCGCCAGCAGCGGGGGGACAGGAGGCAATGAGCAGTTCTTC
TRBJ1-3,NA,TRBD1,TRBV19,CASSIGQGLDTIYF,TGTGCCAGTAGTATAGGACAGGGACTGGACACCATATATTTT
TRBJ1-5,NA,NA,TRBV27,CASSFSGARSNQPQHF,TGTGCCAGCAGTTTTTCGGGGGCTCGAAGCAATCAGCCCCAGCATTTT
TRBJ2-3,NA,NA,TRBV5-1,CASSLELDTQYF,TGCGCCAGCAGCCTAGAGTTGGATACGCAGTATTTT
TRBJ1-5,NA,NA,TRBV19,CASSRGPNQPQHF,TGTGCCAGTAGTAGGGGGCCGAATCAGCCCCAGCATTTT
TRBJ1-2,NA,TRBD1,TRBV7-6,CASSPAGGGYGYTF,TGTGCCAGCAGCCCAGCAGGGGGGGGTTATGGCTACACCTTC
TRBJ1-6,NA,TRBD1,TRBV30,CAWFRGGGDSPLHF,TGTGCCTGGTTCCGAGGGGGCGGGGATTCACCCCTCCACTTT
TRBJ2-5,NA,TRBD2,TRBV7-3,CASSLTSGGAETQYF,TGTGCCAGCAGTCTTACTAGCGGGGGGGCAGAGACCCAGTACTTC
TRBJ2-7,NA,TRBD1,TRBV6-5,CASRPGQGYEQYF,TGTGCCAGCCGACCGGGACAGGGATACGAGCAGTACTTC
TRBJ1-5,NA,TRBD1,TRBV5-5,CASSFLGGADNQPQHF,TGTGCCAGCAGCTTCTTAGGGGGCGCAGACAATCAGCCCCAGCATTTT
TRBJ2-7,NA,TRBD1,TRBV7-3,CASSLNPTTGNEQYF,TGTGCCAGCAGCTTAAACCCAACGACAGGGAACGAGCAGTACTTC